This entry describes one T cell receptor (beta chain). The data were produced by immunoSEQ multiplex PCR, yet TCRdb's version contains in-frame clones alone and is incomplete. The sample has more than 10,000 clones, 90% to 95% seen once. The entry originates in a study of control samples from healthy donors and cancer patients. Losses at the gene ends were 3 bases for V and 5 bases for J; bases not matched to a gene: 8. This CDR3 region has 15 residues. Looked up from germline, CDR1 is SGDLS and CDR2 is YYNGEE. This TCR was sampled from a man older than 75 with lung cancer. The sequenced sample was PBMCs. The V call is TRBV9, the J call TRBJ2-5; 9 bases are shared with TRBD2. The DNA of the CDR3 is TGTGCCAGCAGCGGTAGCGGGGGAGGGTGGGAGACCCAGTACTTC. Protein sequence: CASSGSGGGWETQYF.